This passage covers 14 T cell receptor beta chains from one sample sequenced in a study of cytomegalovirus exposure and HLA in healthy donors listed by TCRdb under 2017. Libraries came from the immunoSEQ multiplex PCR assay. For the multiplex PCR, a mixture combining 60 forward primers for TCR Vbeta segments and 13 reverse primers for TCR Jbeta segments was used. The immuneACCESS repertoire file appears here via TCRdb, limited to in-frame rearrangements. These files lack a portion of the clones; in checked studies, under half of the deficit traces to unresolved V genes, and the cause of the others is not known. The sample table shows approximately 150,000 clones, and roughly four fifths are seen once. The ten biggest clones cover roughly 3.4% of the sample. The sample comprised PBMCs. Source of these receptors: a man aged 18 to 29 in good health and CMV-seropositive.

V gene TRBV30 combines with J gene TRBJ1-2; D may be TRBD1 (6 bases). Germline CDR1 GTSNPN, CDR2 SVGIG (reference sequence). There are 13 residues in the CDR3. The V gene lost 0 bases and the J gene lost 10 bases, with 15 bases spanning the gap. CDR3 in amino acids: CAWSVQGARPYTF. The CDR3 DNA reads as TGTGCCTGGAGTGTACAGGGCGCGCGGCCCTACACCTTC.

The rearrangement joins TRBV11-2 to TRBJ2-5; TRBD2 matches 9 bases. The J segment lost 5 bases and the V segment lost 2 bases, leaving 0 bases of the junction unmatched. The CDR3 totals 13 residues. The germline V gene has CDR1 SGHAT and CDR2 FQNNGV. CDR3: CASSLLAGETQYF. CDR3 nucleotides: TGTGCCAGCAGCTTACTAGCGGGGGAGACCCAGTACTTC.

The rearrangement joins TRBV23-1 to TRBJ2-3; D ambiguous. TRBV23-1 is identified as an open reading frame with a role that is uncertain. The CDR3 spans 11 residues. V lost 4 bases to trimming and J lost 6 bases, with 5 bases between them. The CDR3, as DNA: TGCGCCAGCAGTCCGTTGGATACGCAGTATTTT. Translated, it gives CASSPLDTQYF.

The chain is built from TRBV28 and TRBJ1-2, with D unresolved. This CDR3 is built from 16 residues. CDR1 is MDHEN, CDR2 SYDVKM, per germline. V lost 4 bases, J lost 8 bases, and 23 bases lay in between. CDR3 DNA: TGTGCCAGCAGTTCATCACTTACGGGAGTGTCTATGGGCTACACCTTC. Translating it yields CASSSSLTGVSMGYTF.

This clone was found a few times. The chain employs TRBV6-1 and TRBJ1-6, with TRBD1 as a possible D gene (5 bases). The CDR3 covers 15 residues. V shed 6 bases and J shed 8 bases, with 17 bases lying between them. The germline V gene encodes CDR1 MNHNS and CDR2 SASEGT. In nucleotides, the CDR3 is TGTGCCAGCAGCCGCAGGGAACGTTGGGATTCACCCCTCCACTTT. Its protein is CASSRRERWDSPLHF.

CDR3 region: CASSQQGGYNEQFF. CDR3 nucleotides: TGCGCCAGCAGCCAGCAGGGGGGTTACAATGAGCAGTTCTTC. This chain joins TRBV4-1 and TRBJ2-1; the D gene is possibly TRBD1 (7 bases). Germline CDR1 reads MGHRA; CDR2 reads YSYEKL. The CDR3 totals 14 residues. The V end was cut by 3 bases, the J end by 4 bases, with 10 bases between.

This chain links TRBV9 with TRBJ1-1; D not certain. This CDR3 is 12 amino acids long. V lost 5 bases, J lost 6 bases, and 11 bases lay in between. Germline V CDR1 and CDR2: SGDLS, YYNGEE. The CDR3 is CASRFLEAEAFF. CDR3 bases: TGTGCCAGCAGGTTTCTAGAGGCTGAAGCTTTCTTT.

This chain connects TRBV7-9 to TRBJ1-1; no firm D call. V gave up 5 bases and J gave up 3 bases, with 16 bases separating them. CDR3 length: 15 amino acids. Germline V gives CDR1 SEHNR, CDR2 FQNEAQ (reference sequence). CDR3 amino acids: CASSPRSGWDTEAFF. The DNA of the CDR3 is TGTGCCAGCAGCCCAAGATCGGGGTGGGACACTGAAGCTTTCTTT.

The rearrangement uses TRBV6-1 and TRBJ2-5; D is ambiguous. The CDR3 is 13 amino acids. Between the trimmed V and J ends, which lost 0 bases and 5 bases, there was a span of 7 bases. Germline CDR1 MNHNS, CDR2 SASEGT. The CDR3 spells CASSEALRETQYF. DNA of the CDR3: TGTGCCAGCAGTGAAGCGCTTCGGGAGACCCAGTACTTC.

This clone was counted a few times. V gene TRBV15 combines with J gene TRBJ2-2, with D possibly matching TRBD1 (7 bases). The germline gives CDR1 LNHNV, CDR2 YYDKDF (reference sequence). V shed 1 base and J shed 6 bases, with 15 bases lying between them. The CDR3 loop spans 16 amino acids. As DNA, the CDR3 is TGTGCCACCAGCAGAGCAGGGGGGATCCGGGCCGGGGAGCTGTTTTTT. It translates to CATSRAGGIRAGELFF.

The chain has TRBV7-9 and TRBJ2-1; 11 nucleotides align to TRBD2. The CDR3 contains 16 residues. Losses at the gene ends were 6 bases for V and 6 bases for J; bases not matched to a gene: 10. CDR1 SEHNR and CDR2 FQNEAQ come from the germline V gene (reference sequence). The CDR3 region is CASSPTLAGEVNEQFF. The CDR3 bases are TGTGCCAGCAGTCCTACACTAGCGGGAGAGGTCAATGAGCAGTTCTTC.

This rearrangement joins TRBV27 to TRBJ2-4, with 9 bases matching TRBD2. This CDR3 region has 13 residues. Germline V gives CDR1 MNHEY, CDR2 SMNVEV (reference sequence). V lost 6 bases and J lost 9; bases outside the gene matches: 6. CDR3 residues: CASREIAGAIQYF. The DNA for the CDR3 is TGTGCCAGCAGGGAAATAGCGGGAGCCATTCAGTACTTC.

The V gene is TRBV5-1, the J gene TRBJ2-7; D is perhaps TRBD1 (5 bases). This CDR3 region has 15 residues. V gave up 6 bases and J gave up 1 base, with 17 bases separating them. Germline CDR1 SGHRS, CDR2 YFSETQ. The CDR3 spells CASTPRGAVSYEQYF. In DNA form, the CDR3 reads TGCGCCAGCACACCCCGTGGGGCGGTGTCCTACGAGCAGTACTTC.

The rearrangement links TRBV5-1 to TRBJ2-5; D may be TRBD2 (6 bases). The CDR3 extends over 15 amino acids. The V and J ends lost 2 bases and 5 bases respectively, with 16 bases between them. Germline V lookup: CDR1 SGHRS, CDR2 YFSETQ. CDR3 in amino acids: CASSFLAEDVETQYF. DNA for the CDR3: TGCGCCAGCAGCTTTTTAGCGGAAGATGTGGAGACCCAGTACTTC. Variable domain in full (rest from reference TRBV5-1 and TRBJ2-5): KAGVTQTPRYLIKTRGQQVTLSCSPISGHRSVSWYQQTPGQGLQFLFEYFSETQRNKGNFPGRFSGRQFSNSRSEMNVSTLELGDSALYLCASSFLAEDVETQYFGPGTRLLVL.